The rows below give T cell receptor beta chains drawn from one sample of a study of T-cell reconstitution after alpha-beta-depleted transplantation in children. TCRdb re-called the PCR reads with MiXCR, one entry per CDR3 protein. The table includes about 580,000 distinct CDR3 sequences, 20% to 25% detected once. The input for sequencing was PBMCs, mostly from graft donor cells, taken 360 days after TCRalphabeta/CD19-depleted stem cell transplant. The receptor set was obtained from a boy less than two years old who had a stem cell transplant for acute myeloid leukemia, so the T cells may come from the graft donor. The CDR3 runs from the conserved cysteine through the conserved F or W. The D gene is left open where the match is weak. Where a row states a size, it is once, few, many or the class of an expanded clone; other rows omit it.

j_call: TRBJ2-7; d_call: NA; clone_size: few; v_call: TRBV6-2/TRBV6-3; cdr3_aa: CASSYALPSYEQYF; cdr3_nt: TGTGCCAGCAGTTACGCACTACCCTCCTACGAGCAGTACTTC
j_call: TRBJ1-1; d_call: TRBD1; clone_size: few; v_call: TRBV6-5; cdr3_aa: CASSYRGQGRFNTEAFF; cdr3_nt: TGTGCCAGCAGTTACCGAGGACAGGGCAGGTTCAACACTGAAGCTTTCTTT
j_call: TRBJ1-2; d_call: TRBD1; clone_size: NA; v_call: TRBV20-1; cdr3_aa: CSARPGQGLGGYTF; cdr3_nt: TGCAGTGCCCGCCCCGGACAGGGCCTCGGTGGCTACACCTTC
j_call: TRBJ2-1; d_call: NA; clone_size: NA; v_call: TRBV5-1; cdr3_aa: CASSVQGYNEQFF; cdr3_nt: TGCGCCAGCAGCGTACAGGGTTACAATGAGCAGTTCTTC
j_call: TRBJ1-3; d_call: NA; clone_size: few; v_call: TRBV6-5; cdr3_aa: CASSYLTREGRSGNTIYF; cdr3_nt: TGTGCCAGCAGTTACTTGACTCGCGAAGGGAGGTCTGGAAACACCATATATTTT
j_call: TRBJ2-2; d_call: NA; clone_size: NA; v_call: TRBV4-2; cdr3_aa: CASSQQGRKANTGELFF; cdr3_nt: TGTGCCAGCAGCCAGCAGGGGAGAAAGGCGAACACCGGGGAGCTGTTTTTT
j_call: TRBJ2-3; d_call: NA; clone_size: few; v_call: TRBV20-1; cdr3_aa: CSVQLSGDTQYF; cdr3_nt: TGCAGTGTTCAACTTTCAGGGGATACGCAGTATTTT
j_call: TRBJ1-1; d_call: NA; clone_size: few; v_call: TRBV6-1; cdr3_aa: CASSVSTEAFF; cdr3_nt: TGTGCCAGCAGTGTCAGCACTGAAGCTTTCTTT
j_call: TRBJ2-3; d_call: TRBD1; clone_size: many; v_call: TRBV12-3/TRBV12-4; cdr3_aa: CATRQGGTDTQYF; cdr3_nt: TGTGCCACCAGGCAGGGGGGCACAGATACGCAGTATTTT
j_call: TRBJ2-1; d_call: NA; clone_size: many; v_call: TRBV10-1; cdr3_aa: CASSLGTLNNEQFF; cdr3_nt: TGCGCCAGCAGTCTTGGGACTCTGAACAATGAGCAGTTCTTC
j_call: TRBJ2-2; d_call: NA; clone_size: NA; v_call: TRBV7-9; cdr3_aa: CASSSSLARNTGELFF; cdr3_nt: TGTGCCAGCAGCTCATCATTAGCGAGAAACACCGGGGAGCTGTTTTTT
j_call: TRBJ2-7; d_call: TRBD1; clone_size: few; v_call: TRBV20-1; cdr3_aa: CSARDTGTGDYWVDEQYF; cdr3_nt: TGCAGTGCTAGAGATACCGGGACAGGGGATTATTGGGTGGACGAGCAGTACTTC
j_call: TRBJ1-1; d_call: TRBD1; clone_size: NA; v_call: TRBV5-1; cdr3_aa: CASSNSDRGRRTEAFF; cdr3_nt: TGCGCCAGCAGCAACTCAGACAGGGGAAGGAGGACTGAAGCTTTCTTT
j_call: TRBJ1-3; d_call: NA; clone_size: NA; v_call: TRBV11-1; cdr3_aa: CASSPGGGWNKGSGNTIYF; cdr3_nt: TGTGCCAGCAGCCCCGGGGGTGGATGGAACAAAGGCTCTGGAAACACCATATATTTT
j_call: TRBJ2-3; d_call: TRBD2; clone_size: many; v_call: TRBV2; cdr3_aa: CASSELEAGGLTSTDTQYF; cdr3_nt: TGTGCCAGCAGTGAGCTGGAAGCGGGGGGCCTGACGAGCACAGATACGCAGTATTTT
j_call: TRBJ2-5; d_call: NA; clone_size: many; v_call: TRBV29-1; cdr3_aa: CSAARLAGAETQYF; cdr3_nt: TGCAGCGCAGCTCGGTTAGCTGGGGCAGAGACCCAGTACTTC
j_call: TRBJ2-5; d_call: NA; clone_size: many; v_call: TRBV9; cdr3_aa: CASSHPAFQETQYF; cdr3_nt: TGTGCCAGCAGCCATCCAGCCTTCCAAGAGACCCAGTACTTC
j_call: TRBJ2-5; d_call: TRBD1; clone_size: NA; v_call: TRBV6-2/TRBV6-3; cdr3_aa: CASGGQGTGTQYF; cdr3_nt: TGTGCCAGCGGTGGACAGGGGACAGGGACCCAGTACTTC
j_call: TRBJ1-2; d_call: TRBD1; clone_size: NA; v_call: TRBV11-2; cdr3_aa: CASSSGDSTFYGYTF; cdr3_nt: TGTGCCAGCAGCTCCGGGGACAGTACCTTCTATGGCTACACCTTC
j_call: TRBJ2-7; d_call: NA; clone_size: NA; v_call: TRBV12-3/TRBV12-4; cdr3_aa: CASSFETEQYF; cdr3_nt: TGTGCCAGCAGTTTTGAAACAGAGCAGTACTTC
j_call: TRBJ2-1; d_call: NA; clone_size: NA; v_call: TRBV20-1; cdr3_aa: CSARSPGGGNQKAYNEQFF; cdr3_nt: TGCAGTGCTAGATCCCCGGGTGGGGGGAATCAGAAGGCCTACAATGAGCAGTTCTTC
j_call: TRBJ2-7; d_call: TRBD2; clone_size: NA; v_call: TRBV7-8; cdr3_aa: CASSSIASGGYEQYF; cdr3_nt: TGTGCCAGCAGCTCCATCGCTAGCGGGGGCTACGAGCAGTACTTC
j_call: TRBJ2-7; d_call: NA; clone_size: NA; v_call: TRBV7-9; cdr3_aa: CASSPRWVRREYEQYF; cdr3_nt: TGTGCCAGCAGCCCGCGGTGGGTCCGTCGGGAATACGAGCAGTACTTC
j_call: TRBJ2-1; d_call: NA; clone_size: many; v_call: TRBV29-1; cdr3_aa: CSVERGSGRDEQFF; cdr3_nt: TGCAGCGTTGAAAGGGGTTCAGGGCGGGATGAGCAGTTCTTC